The next 9 T cell receptor beta chains were all read from a single sample in a study of blood T cell repertoires in COVID-19. TCRdb keeps only in-frame clones here, not all; method: immunoSEQ multiplex PCR. Altogether around 260,000 clones are present, approximately 86% being singletons, with the ten largest covering 0.87%. The sequenced sample was peripheral blood. These receptors were obtained from a human donor with COVID-19, enrolled during active disease. The donor label of this sample is uncertain.

This clone was observed a few times. The chain carries TRBV10-3 and TRBJ1-6; TRBD1 matches at 11 bases. Germline V gives CDR1 ENHRY, CDR2 SYGVKD. V trimming: 10 bases; J trimming: 6 bases; junction bases outside the gene matches: 8. This CDR3 contains 15 residues. Written as DNA, the CDR3 is TGTGCCACCAGGGGACAGGGGGGAGGTAATTCACCCCTCCACTTT. This encodes CATRGQGGGNSPLHF.

The J gene is TRBJ2-1, the V gene TRBV6-6, with D perhaps TRBD2 (6 bases). Germline values: CDR1 MNHNY, CDR2 SVGAGI (reference sequence). V was clipped by 7 bases and J by 2 bases, with 15 bases between them. This CDR3 contains 15 residues. CDR3 in amino acids: CASTPTGLTYNEQFF. The CDR3 DNA sequence: TGTGCCAGCACCCCGACGGGACTCACCTACAATGAGCAGTTCTTC.

The chain employs TRBV6-5 and TRBJ1-6; D is possibly TRBD1 (5 bases). CDR1 MNHEY and CDR2 SVGAGI come from the germline V gene. V was shortened by 7 bases and J by 9 bases, with 13 bases between the two germline ends. This CDR3 spans 13 amino acids. The CDR3 coding sequence is TGTGCCAGCACCCCCACGGGGGGTTCACCCCTCCACTTT. Residues: CASTPTGGSPLHF.

This rearrangement joins TRBV6-2 or TRBV6-3 to TRBJ2-1; 7 bases match TRBD2. The length of the CDR3 is 15 residues. From germline, CDR1 is MNHEY and CDR2 SVGEGT. The trim removed 2 bases at V and 2 bases at J, leaving 3 bases unmatched. The CDR3 reads CASSYAGEAYNEQFF. The CDR3 DNA follows: TGTGCCAGCAGTTACGCGGGAGAGGCCTACAATGAGCAGTTCTTC.

The sample holds one count of this clone. This rearrangement joins TRBV28 to TRBJ1-6, with TRBD1 matching 7 bases. This CDR3 is built from 16 residues. Germline V gene sequence: CDR1 MDHEN, CDR2 SYDVKM. V lost 5 bases and J lost 9; bases outside the gene matches: 13. CDR3 in amino acids: CASSPYTGVRFSPLHF. The CDR3 coding sequence is TGTGCCAGCAGTCCATACACAGGGGTAAGGTTTTCACCCCTCCACTTT.

The chain couples TRBV3-1 (or the pseudogene TRBV3-2) to TRBJ2-1; 8 bases agree with TRBD2. Germline V lookup: CDR1 LGHDT, CDR2 YNNKEL (reference sequence). The V and J ends lost 2 bases and 5 bases, in that order; junction bases with no gene match: 5. The CDR3 has 15 amino acids. The CDR3 DNA sequence: TGTGCCAGCAGCCAATCCGCGGGGGGAGACAATGAGCAGTTCTTC. As protein: CASSQSAGGDNEQFF.

The chain carries TRBV7-6 and TRBJ2-7; TRBD1 agrees at 9 bases. This CDR3 has 15 residues. The trim removed 4 bases at V and 6 bases at J, leaving 10 bases unmatched. Germline V gene data show CDR1 as SGHVS and CDR2 as FNYEAQ. This CDR3 reads CASSSRTGDGFEQYF. The CDR3 DNA is TGTGCCAGCAGCTCCCGGACAGGGGATGGGTTCGAGCAGTACTTC. Using reference TRBV7-6 and TRBJ2-7 for the parts outside the CDR3, the full variable domain is GAGVSQSPRYKVTKRGQDVALRCDPISGHVSLYWYRQALGQGPEFLTYFNYEAQQDKSGLPNDRFSAERPEGSISTLTIQRTEQRDSAMYRCASSSRTGDGFEQYFGPGTRLTVT.

The chain is built from TRBV9 and TRBJ1-4; tentative D call: TRBD1 (5 bases). The CDR3 has 16 amino acids. V was clipped by 0 bases and J by 7 bases, with 16 bases between them. Germline V gene lookup returns CDR1 SGDLS and CDR2 YYNGEE. This CDR3 reads CASSVGGAGLVEKLFF. The CDR3 nucleotides are TGTGCCAGCAGCGTAGGAGGGGCGGGACTTGTTGAAAAACTGTTTTTT.

The V gene is TRBV6-6, the J gene TRBJ1-3; a weak D match, TRBD1 (5 bases). Germline V lookup: CDR1 MNHNY, CDR2 SVGAGI (reference sequence). Trimming removed 7 bases at V and 0 bases at J, with 13 bases between. This CDR3 is built from 15 residues. The CDR3: CASIGGALSGNTIYF. The CDR3 DNA follows: TGTGCCAGCATCGGGGGTGCCCTCTCTGGAAACACCATATATTTT.